This T cell receptor (beta chain) was recovered during a study of T cells in tuberculosis. Study conclusions and caveats: Active tuberculosis alpha repertoires lay closer to GMM-specific TCRs than controls'.

Regarding this clone: Its target is not known.

The repertoire was sequenced with immunoSEQ multiplex PCR; TCRdb's copy has only in-frame clones and lacks some. Here the sample spans roughly 32,000 clones, roughly 93% being singletons. As for time point: new active TB diagnosis, blood taken before or within 7 days of starting treatment. Germline lookup yields CDR1 LNHDA and CDR2 SQIVND (reference sequence). This CDR3 has 15 residues. The V gene lost 3 bases and the J gene lost 2 bases, with 11 bases spanning the gap. The chain recombines TRBV19 with TRBJ1-5, with D unresolved. The sample was PBMCs, taken at tuberculosis diagnosis. The sequence was obtained from an adult with tuberculosis. CDR3 residues: CASSIWEMGNQPQHF. CDR3 nucleotides: TGTGCCAGTAGTATTTGGGAGATGGGCAATCAGCCCCAGCATTTT.